The entry below describes one TCR beta chain. What it binds is not known. This record belongs to a study of cytomegalovirus exposure and HLA in healthy donors. Study findings and constraints: Follow-up analysis found HLA locus-dependent TCR association rates, highest for DRB1 and lowest for HLA-C. Most of the TCR beta V segments (in an earlier analysis) were productive either about 87% or about 30% of the time.

Germline V CDR1 and CDR2: SGHTA, FQGNSA. The CDR3 contains 16 residues. V was trimmed by 2 bases and J by 0 bases, leaving 13 bases between them. Despite likely unrecorded immune exposures, the donors were nominally healthy at the time of sampling. The PCR contained 60 Vbeta and 13 Jbeta primers. Clones were sequenced by immunoSEQ multiplex PCR, and TCRdb holds only the in-frame ones, with some missing. The data contain more than 110,000 clones, 75% to 85% of them singletons. J is TRBJ1-1 and V is TRBV7-2, with D hard to call. The sequencing sample was made of PBMCs. This receptor was identified in a female donor in good health and CMV-seronegative. As DNA, the CDR3 is TGTGCCAGCAGCTTACCCGAGCGGGCCCTGAACACTGAAGCTTTCTTT. Translated: CASSLPERALNTEAFF.